This T cell receptor beta chain comes out of a study of OX40 agonist ivuxolimab in advanced cancers. Study at large: Three patients had partial responses: one hepatocellular carcinoma, two cutaneous melanoma.

The protocol was immunoSEQ multiplex PCR, while the TCRdb copy is restricted to in-frame clones and leaves out a portion. The sample lists 90,000 or so clones, roughly 90% occurring once. Findings and limits, study-wide: Circulating CD4+ and CD8+ T cells showed clonal expansion by week 6 at 0.1 to 3.0 mg/kg.

Note on this clone: Its antigen remains unknown.

Germline V CDR1 and CDR2: MGHDK, SYGVNS. This CDR3 contains 14 residues. The V end was cut by 6 bases, the J end by 0 bases, with 10 bases between. Source: CD4+ or CD8+ T cells sorted from blood, taken in a trial of the OX40 agonist ivuxolimab. The chain is built from TRBV25-1 and TRBJ2-3; D is undetermined. The source is an adult with an advanced solid tumor such as melanoma, head and neck, liver or kidney cancer. This CDR3 reads CASRTTRSTDTQYF. The CDR3 coding sequence is TGTGCCAGCAGGACAACCCGGAGCACAGATACGCAGTATTTT.